The 27 T cell receptor beta chains below were found in one sample sequenced in a study of Graves' ophthalmopathy and Graves' hyperthyroidism. Amplification targeted the TCR beta CDR3 regions, with RNA transcripts as the source material. First-round RT-PCR with HTBI primers preceded a second-round multiplex PCR. MiXCR, run by TCRdb on the multiplex PCR reads, gives a single entry per CDR3 protein. The sample has around 590,000 distinct CDR3 sequences, under 45% seen once; the top ten hold about 4%. Sample: peripheral blood or thyroid tissue (not recorded which). Source of these receptors: an adult man with Graves' hyperthyroidism.

Note on this clonotype: A single base separates this from a much larger clone, so it may be a read error. This chain links TRBV7-8 with TRBJ1-2; 8 nucleotides align to TRBD1. The CDR3 extends over 14 amino acids. The ends lost 4 bases at V and 5 bases at J; junction bases unmatched: 6. Germline V gives CDR1 SGHVS, CDR2 FQNEAQ. The CDR3 is CASSSHRGGYGYTF. In nucleotides, the CDR3 is TGTGCCAGCAGCTCTCACAGGGGGGGGTATGGCTACACCTTC.

This clonotype was detected ten times or more. The chain links TRBV14 to TRBJ1-5; D not resolved. Between the trimmed V and J ends, which lost 4 bases and 6 bases, there was a span of 13 bases. The V gene's germline CDR1 is SGHDN and CDR2 FVKESK. The CDR3 is 14 amino acids. The CDR3 DNA sequence: TGTGCCAGCAGCCCATCACACCGGTTTCAGCCCCAGCATTTT. Protein product: CASSPSHRFQPQHF. The entire variable domain, with the rest obtained from reference TRBV14 and TRBJ1-5, is as follows: EAGVTQFPSHSVIEKGQTVTLRCDPISGHDNLYWYRRVMGKEIKFLLHFVKESKQDESGMPNNRFLAERTGGTYSTLKVQPAELEDSGVYFCASSPSHRFQPQHFGDGTRLSIL.

Comments on this clonotype: This clone may be a read error of a much larger clone one base away. The missing conserved phenylalanine or tryptophan at the end of this CDR3 makes a read error likely. The chain recombines TRBV30 with TRBJ1-5; maybe TRBD1 (6 bases). V gave up 2 bases and J gave up 4 bases, with 9 bases separating them. The germline V gene has CDR1 GTSNPN and CDR2 SVGIG (reference sequence). The CDR3 runs to 13 residues. The CDR3 DNA is TGTGCCTGGAGTACAGGGAGGAATCAGCCCCAGCATCTT. Translated: CAWSTGRNQPQHL.

This clonotype was seen just once. This rearrangement joins TRBV29-1 to TRBJ1-3; TRBD1 might be the D (6 bases). Germline V gene sequence: CDR1 SQVTM, CDR2 ANQGSEA. The V end was cut by 0 bases, the J end by 4 bases, with 7 bases between. The CDR3 runs 13 residues. The CDR3 spells CSVEDGGGNTIYF. The CDR3 bases are TGCAGCGTTGAAGACGGGGGCGGAAACACCATATATTTT.

The chain recombines TRBV7-2 with TRBJ2-7, with 15 bases aligning to TRBD2. V dropped 5 bases and J dropped 4; count of bases not matched to a gene: 6. The CDR3 spans 16 residues. The germline V gene encodes CDR1 SGHTA and CDR2 FQGNSA. The DNA for the CDR3 is TGTGCCAGCAGCGACTGGACTAGCGGGAGGGGTTACGAGCAGTACTTC. It translates to CASSDWTSGRGYEQYF. Together with reference TRBV7-2 and TRBJ2-7, the CDR3 gives the full variable domain: GAGVSQSPSNKVTEKGKDVELRCDPISGHTALYWYRQSLGQGLEFLIYFQGNSAPDKSGLPSDRFSAERTGGSVSTLTIQRTQQEDSAVYLCASSDWTSGRGYEQYFGPGTRLTVT.

As concerns this clonotype: A much larger clone is a single base away; this may be a read error. V gene TRBV5-1 combines with J gene TRBJ2-7; weak D call: TRBD1 (6 bases). This CDR3 region has 16 residues. In germline, CDR1 is SGHRS, CDR2 YFSETQ. CDR3 in amino acids: CTSSLYGTGILYEQYF. In DNA form, the CDR3 reads TGCACCAGCAGTTTGTATGGCACAGGGATTCTCTACGAGCAGTACTTC.

Points on this clonotype: This CDR3 is missing its conserved last phenylalanine or tryptophan, likely due to a read error. The DNA is left out, because the CDR3 cannot be placed on it with certainty; the CDR3 is given as TCRdb lists it. This chain connects TRBV29-1 to TRBJ1-4; no DNA check was done on the table's D call, TRBD1. Germline assignment: CDR1 SQVTM and CDR2 ANQGSEA. With termini counted, the CDR3 has 9 amino acids. The CDR3 loop reads CSVESRDNY.

The gene calls are TRBV11-2 and TRBJ2-3, with 7 bases that match TRBD2. Germline loops: CDR1 SGHAT, CDR2 FQNNGV. J gave up 0 bases and V 7 bases, and 4 bases lay outside the gene matches. This CDR3 comprises 14 residues. CDR3 protein: CASKVRGSTDTQYF. The CDR3 DNA reads TGTGCCAGCAAAGTGCGGGGGAGCACAGATACGCAGTATTTT.

The chain links TRBV29-1 to TRBJ2-7, with 10 bases matching TRBD2. CDR1 SQVTM and CDR2 ANQGSEA come from the germline V gene. CDR3 length: 14 residues. Trimming removed 8 bases from V and 2 bases from J; junction bases left unmatched: 9. The CDR3 loop reads CSLFGTSEPYEQYF. The CDR3 DNA is TGCAGCTTGTTTGGGACTAGCGAACCCTACGAGCAGTACTTC.

The chain links TRBV11-1 to TRBJ2-7; 11 nucleotides line up with TRBD1. V shed 3 bases, J shed 3 bases, and the junction held 7 bases outside the gene matches. The germline V gene has CDR1 SGHAT and CDR2 FQDESV (reference sequence). CDR3 length: 16 residues. CDR3 in DNA: TGTGCCAGCAGCTTCCGGGACAGGGGGGAAATCTACGAGCAGTACTTC. It yields the protein CASSFRDRGEIYEQYF.

Only a few counts were recorded for this clonotype. This chain uses TRBV9 with TRBJ2-7, with 11 bases identical to TRBD2. CDR1 SGDLS and CDR2 YYNGEE come from the germline V gene. CDR3 size: 15 residues. The junction had 7 bases not matched to a gene; V was cut back by 3 bases and J by 5 bases. The CDR3 sequence is CASSAGETSGDEQYF. In nucleotides, the CDR3 is TGTGCCAGCAGCGCGGGGGAGACTAGCGGGGACGAGCAGTACTTC.

The chain recombines TRBV7-6 with TRBJ2-5; tentatively, D is TRBD1 (5 bases). The J call may be incorrect, as the DNA end agrees better with TRBJ2-1. Germline CDR1 reads SGHVS; CDR2 reads FNYEAQ. The length of the CDR3 is 14 residues. This CDR3 reads CASSRYVGHAAQFF. CDR3 sequence (DNA): TGTGCCAGCAGCCGCTACGTAGGACACGCGGCGCAGTTCTTC.

The chain links TRBV7-3 to TRBJ2-2; 8 positions match TRBD2. The V gene end was trimmed by 7 bases and the J gene end by 5 bases; junction bases not matched to a gene: 9. Germline V gene data show CDR1 as SGHTA and CDR2 as FQGTGA. The CDR3 consists of 15 residues. The CDR3 is CASKRSGRRTGELFF. The CDR3 nucleotides read TGTGCCAGCAAACGGAGCGGGAGACGGACCGGGGAGCTGTTTTTT.

This clonotype has ten or more counts. The chain combines TRBV19 with TRBJ1-6; no reliable D call. Germline V gene lookup returns CDR1 LNHDA and CDR2 SQIVND (reference sequence). Trimming cost V 7 bases and J 8 bases, with 12 bases left between them. The CDR3 is 13 amino acids. CDR3 protein: CASKFHRDSPLHF. The CDR3 DNA follows: TGTGCCAGTAAATTTCATAGGGATTCACCCCTCCACTTT.

The chain recombines TRBV24-1 with TRBJ1-3; perhaps TRBD1 as D (5 bases). Germline V gene sequence: CDR1 KGHDR, CDR2 SFDVKD. The ends were cut back, 3 bases at V and 0 bases at J, with 17 bases in the middle. The CDR3 covers 18 residues. Here the CDR3 reads CATSDGAGVADSGNTIYF. The CDR3 nucleotides read TGTGCCACCAGTGATGGGGCCGGGGTGGCTGACTCTGGAAACACCATATATTTT.

A few counts support this clonotype. A much bigger clone sits one base away, suggesting this may be a read error. The J gene is TRBJ2-5, the V gene TRBV10-3, with TRBD1 matching over 11 bases. CDR1 and CDR2 from the germline V gene are ENHRY and SYGVKD. Losses at the gene ends were 5 bases for V and 9 bases for J; bases not matched to a gene: 11. This CDR3 spans 15 amino acids. The CDR3 loop reads CAISRRDRGVEAQYF. CDR3 DNA sequence: TGTGCCATCAGTAGGCGGGACAGGGGGGTCGAGGCCCAGTACTTC.

This clonotype was detected ten times or more. The rearrangement links TRBV20-1 to TRBJ1-4; 7 bases are a match to TRBD1. This CDR3 is built from 14 residues. Germline CDR1 DFQATT, CDR2 SNEGSKA (reference sequence). V shed 5 bases, J shed 0 bases, and the junction held 3 bases outside the gene matches. The CDR3 loop is CSARDSSTNEKLFF. CDR3 DNA sequence: TGCAGTGCTCGGGACAGTTCAACTAATGAAAAACTGTTTTTT.

Many counts were recorded for this clonotype. The V and J genes are TRBV24-1 and TRBJ2-2; 11 bases are shared with TRBD2. Trimming at V came to 7 bases and at J to 3 bases, leaving 6 bases not matched to a gene. CDR1 is KGHDR, CDR2 SFDVKD, per germline. The CDR3 has 16 amino acids. DNA for the CDR3: TGTGCCACCAGCTCAGGGACTAGCGGCTACACCGGGGAGCTGTTTTTT. Translation gives CATSSGTSGYTGELFF.

The chain employs TRBV29-1 and TRBJ2-1, with D uncertain. The CDR3 spans 14 residues. Trimming stripped 3 bases from V and 3 bases from J, with 12 bases between. Per germline, CDR1 SQVTM and CDR2 ANQGSEA. This CDR3 is CSVENMRLYNEQFF. The CDR3 region has the DNA TGCAGCGTTGAGAATATGCGCCTCTACAATGAGCAGTTCTTC.

Worth noting for this clonotype: A much larger clone is a single base away; this may be a read error. Here the CDR3 omits its conserved ending phenylalanine or tryptophan, so a read error is the likely source. This chain connects TRBV5-4 to TRBJ1-1; the D gene is possibly TRBD1 (5 bases). There are 12 residues in the CDR3. CDR1 and CDR2 from the germline V gene are SGHNT and YYREEE (reference sequence). Deletions cut 7 bases from V and 4 bases from J, with 11 bases between. CDR3 region: CASGPGGTEAFS. CDR3 coding DNA: TGTGCCAGCGGTCCCGGGGGCACTGAAGCTTTCTCT.

The gene calls are TRBV9 and TRBJ1-1; D is unresolved. Trimming took off 0 bases at V and 1 base at J, with 10 bases between the two ends. From germline, CDR1 is SGDLS and CDR2 YYNGEE. The CDR3 has 15 amino acids. The CDR3 coding sequence is TGTGCCAGCAGCGTAGCACCTCAGGCGAACACTGAAGCTTTCTTT. Protein: CASSVAPQANTEAFF.

Remarks on this clonotype: Germline is not matched at one junction end, which may reflect a read error. The chain uses TRBV7-8 and TRBJ2-6; 10 bases are shared with TRBD1. This CDR3 comprises 17 residues. The germline gives CDR1 SGHVS, CDR2 FQNEAQ. CDR3 nucleotides: TGCGCCAGCAGCCCGCTCCGGGACAGGGGAGGGGCCAACGTCCTGACTTTC. It specifies CASSPLRDRGGANVLTF.

This clonotype was recorded many times. This chain joins TRBV5-6 and TRBJ2-7; TRBD1 agrees at 9 bases. J lost 5 bases, V lost 4 bases, and 7 bases had no gene match. The CDR3 consists of 14 residues. Per germline, CDR1 SGHDT and CDR2 YYEEEE. The CDR3 DNA is TGTGCCAGCAGCCAGGGACAGGGCAGGCACGAGCAGTACTTC. It translates to CASSQGQGRHEQYF.

Ten or more counts support this clonotype. The CDR3 reads CSVEVRQGMNTEAFF. The DNA of the CDR3 is TGCAGCGTTGAAGTACGACAGGGCATGAACACTGAAGCTTTCTTT. V and J are TRBV29-1 and TRBJ1-1; 7 bases match TRBD1. The CDR3 is 15 residues long. V was pared by 1 base and J by 0 bases, with 5 bases of the junction left unmatched. Germline V gene lookup returns CDR1 SQVTM and CDR2 ANQGSEA.

V is TRBV7-6 and J is TRBJ2-2; D remains ambiguous. Germline V gene data show CDR1 as SGHVS and CDR2 as FNYEAQ. V was shortened by 10 bases and J by 5 bases, with 20 bases between the two germline ends. The CDR3 consists of 15 residues. The CDR3 reads CATLLPNSRTGELFF. The CDR3 DNA is TGTGCCACCCTCCTCCCTAATAGCAGGACCGGGGAGCTGTTTTTT. The whole variable domain, filled in from reference TRBV7-6 and TRBJ2-2, reads GAGVSQSPRYKVTKRGQDVALRCDPISGHVSLYWYRQALGQGPEFLTYFNYEAQQDKSGLPNDRFSAERPEGSISTLTIQRTEQRDSAMYRCATLLPNSRTGELFFGEGSRLTVL.

This clonotype occurred many times. The chain combines TRBV7-2 with TRBJ2-7, with 11 bases identical to TRBD2. The germline CDR1 and CDR2 sequences are SGHTA and FQGNSA. The junction had 9 bases not matched to a gene; V was cut back by 2 bases and J by 3 bases. CDR3 length: 17 residues. DNA of the CDR3: TGTGCCAGCAGCTTACCGCGTGAACTAGCGGGAGACTACGAGCAGTACTTC. It specifies CASSLPRELAGDYEQYF.

This clonotype showed up just a few times. This chain uses TRBV4-2 with TRBJ1-1; 11 nucleotides match TRBD1. The germline gives CDR1 LGHNA, CDR2 YNFKEQ. V gave up 0 bases and J gave up 4 bases; unmatched junction bases: 7. The CDR3 covers 17 residues. The CDR3 DNA reads TGTGCCAGCAGCCAAGATGGGACAGGGGGAGTGGGCACTGAAGCTTTCTTT. This sequence encodes CASSQDGTGGVGTEAFF.